This TCR beta chain comes out of a study of shared clonotypes between healthy human individuals (dated by TCRdb to the early 2020s). Turning to the overall study: The cohort comprised a couple of women and three men aged 18 to 49 years. For each donor, CD4 naive and CD4 memory were each run on three plates, CD8 naive on two plates, and CD8 memory on one plate. The study deeply sequenced blood TCR repertoires of several healthy adults to estimate repertoire size and the extent of clonotype sharing between individuals. Libraries were prepared and TCR repertoires were sequenced by different laboratories using diverse techniques, in order to increase sequencing depth and limit assay-specific biases. Per donor, leukapheresis produced somewhere between about 0.85 and 8.9 billion PBMCs. Summary of the overall study and its limitations: Pairwise subsampling indicated that sequencing depth was expected to affect the degree of clonotype sharing among donors. Sampling was restricted to blood, and TCR repertoires in tissue are likely to differ from TCR repertoires in blood. Naive subsets generally had larger estimated clonotype richness than memory subsets did. When a few donors were compared, the shared fraction of clonotypes was roughly 4.8% for naive CD4, over 3% for naive CD8, more than 2% for memory CD4, and 0.4% for memory CD8. Higher generation probabilities were observed for clonotypes shared by all four sorted-subset donors than for non-shared clonotypes. The genetic and exposure-history diversity represented was limited by the small number of donors. Rarefaction of sorted-subset datasets indicated incomplete sequencing despite the large sequencing depth.

Healthy HIV-negative adults with no recently reported acute infections or vaccinations were included as donors. All donors were Caucasian adults living in Nashville, Tennessee, USA. Magnetic negative selection was used to enrich CD4+ T cells, after which naive cells were positively selected on CD45RA and the negative fraction became the memory subset. After blood collection by leukapheresis, PBMCs were isolated using Ficoll-Histopaque density gradient centrifugation and then cryopreserved in the vapor phase of liquid nitrogen. Analytical flow cytometry was used to check the purity and quantity of each magnetically sorted T cell population. Each sorted fraction had its genomic DNA isolated and then quantified by UV absorbance on a Nanodrop 2000c. TCR CDR3 regions were amplified from genomic DNA by multiplex PCR using the deep immunoSEQ assay. Extracted genomic DNA from each cell subset was distributed evenly across all wells of several immunoSEQ 96-well plates, and each plate was treated as a replicate. For sorted subsets, about 200 ng genomic DNA, equal to 30,000 or so T cell genomes, was loaded into each replicate PCR. The purified libraries were quantified using a Qubit 3.0 fluorometer, sized with a Bioanalyzer 2100, and then quantified again using the KAPA Library Quantification kit. Every immunoSEQ 96-well plate was sequenced on a dedicated single-read 150-cycle Illumina NextSeq 550 flow cell. Processing in the source paper ran as follows. Because only junctional sequences without quality scores were contained in the immunoSEQ output, filtering matching that applied to full-length reads could not be performed. To assign V/J genes and CDR3, sequences were annotated against IMGT germline references using PyIR, a Python wrapper for IgBLAST v1.9. Any read was removed if the V/J assignment was weak (E-value above 1e-6), the CDR3 was missing, or the read contained stop codons, out-of-frame junctions, or ambiguous translated residues. V3J clonotypes were defined as sequences sharing an identical inferred V gene, J gene, and CDR3 amino acid sequence. Percentage overlap between repertoires was computed as shared unique clonotypes divided by the size of the smaller repertoire. RTK rarefaction, the Chao1 estimator, and Recon v2.1 estimates of unobserved clonotypes were used to assess repertoire richness. OLGA was used to compute generation probabilities for all TCRbeta clonotypes that the gDNA method yielded from a few donors. TCRdb took over this immuneACCESS table, retaining in-frame rearrangements with V and J assigned. Such tables are incomplete; in checked studies, under half of the missing clones stem from an unresolved V gene, and the remainder is unexplained. V, J and clone size reflect that table, while D and trimming were determined from the DNA. The sample table holds approximately 2.1 million clones, of which 80% to 95% were seen once. The ten largest clones add up to approximately 0.4% of the sample.

On this clone: Its target antigen remains unknown. No clone much larger than this one lies a single base away; base qualities are absent.

Relative to germline, V is 4 bases shorter and J is 0 bases shorter, with 18 bases between their ends. CDR1 and CDR2 are read off the germline V gene (reference sequence) as LNHNV and YYDKDF. From the cysteine through the phenylalanine, the CDR3 covers 17 amino acids. Only the CDR3 portion is preserved as DNA: 51 bases, with reading frame beginning at the first base. What was sequenced was naive CD4+ T cells from PBMCs. Read against the paper, the sample's cell subset or site label means: CD45RA+ positively selected. The origin of this receptor is a man in his late teens or twenties in good health. Some clones in this sample may be carry-over from other donors' samples. This chain is built from TRBV15 and TRBJ1-1, with TRBD1 perhaps the D gene, on 6 matching bases. Here the CDR3 is given as CATSIPAGGGLNTEAFF. The DNA sequence is given as TGTGCCACCAGCATACCCGCGGGTGGGGGGCTGAACACTGAAGCTTTCTTT.